The 4 T cell receptor beta chains presented below share a single source sample, sequenced in a study of T cell changes during pregnancy in multiple sclerosis. The repertoire was sequenced with immunoSEQ multiplex PCR; TCRdb's copy has only in-frame clones and lacks some. The table lists about 97,000 clones, approximately 90% of them singletons. This material consisted of peripheral blood, taken in the second trimester of pregnancy. These receptors all come from a female donor in good health, enrolled as a control in a pregnancy study.

J is TRBJ2-5 and V is TRBV4-3, with D perhaps matching TRBD2 (6 bases). The CDR3 length is 16 residues. Trimming removed 0 bases from V and 0 bases from J, with 11 bases in between. Germline V gene data show CDR1 as LGHNA and CDR2 as YSLEER. This CDR3 reads CASSQDAGGDQETQYF. The CDR3 nucleotides are TGCGCCAGCAGCCAAGATGCAGGAGGGGACCAAGAGACCCAGTACTTC.

The V call is TRBV15, the J call TRBJ2-7; D perhaps matches TRBD1 (6 bases). CDR1 is LNHNV and CDR2 is YYDKDF in the germline V gene (reference sequence). V was pared by 0 bases and J by 6 bases, with 9 bases between. This CDR3 is 13 amino acids long. CDR3: CATSRDGQSEQYF. The DNA of the CDR3 is TGTGCCACCAGCAGAGATGGACAGAGCGAGCAGTACTTC.

This rearrangement joins TRBV2 to TRBJ1-1; unclear D gene. CDR3 length: 12 residues. V dropped 7 bases and J dropped 10 bases, with 16 bases sitting between them. CDR1 is SNHLY and CDR2 is FYNNEI in the germline V gene. The CDR3 DNA sequence: TGTGCCAGCACCCCTGGGCGTTTGAGAGCTTTCTTT. Translation gives CASTPGRLRAFF.

The V gene is TRBV20-1, the J gene TRBJ2-7; possible D gene TRBD2, 5 bases. The CDR3 is 11 amino acids. Germline V lookup: CDR1 DFQATT, CDR2 SNEGSKA (reference sequence). The V end was cut by 1 base, the J end by 10 bases, with 11 bases between. DNA of the CDR3: TGCAGTGCTAGAGTGTATTGGACTCAGTACTTC. Its translation is CSARVYWTQYF.